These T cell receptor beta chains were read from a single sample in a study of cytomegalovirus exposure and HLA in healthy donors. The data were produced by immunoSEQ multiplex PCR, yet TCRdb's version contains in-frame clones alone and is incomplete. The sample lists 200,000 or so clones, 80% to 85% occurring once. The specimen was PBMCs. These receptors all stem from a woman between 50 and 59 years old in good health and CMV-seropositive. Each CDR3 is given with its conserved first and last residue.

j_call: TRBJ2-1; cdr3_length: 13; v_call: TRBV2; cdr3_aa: CASSEISGNEQFF
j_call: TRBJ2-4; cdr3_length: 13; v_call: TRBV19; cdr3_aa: CASMVTGGNIQYF
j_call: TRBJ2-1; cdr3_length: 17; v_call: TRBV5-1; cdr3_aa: CASSLARRSSSYNEQFF
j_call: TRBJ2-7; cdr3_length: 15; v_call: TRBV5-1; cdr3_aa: CASSRWDRGWNEQYF
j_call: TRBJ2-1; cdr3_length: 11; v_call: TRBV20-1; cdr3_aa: CSVRRRDEQFF
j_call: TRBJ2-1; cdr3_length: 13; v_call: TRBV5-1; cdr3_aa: CASGTSGLNEQFF
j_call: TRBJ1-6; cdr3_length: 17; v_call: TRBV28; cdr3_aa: CASKMEGTGSSWGSLHF
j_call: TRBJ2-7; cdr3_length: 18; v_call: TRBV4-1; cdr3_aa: CASSQDPRSTKSSYEQYF
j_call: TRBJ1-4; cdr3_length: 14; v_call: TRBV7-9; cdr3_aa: CASSQNQGGEKLFF
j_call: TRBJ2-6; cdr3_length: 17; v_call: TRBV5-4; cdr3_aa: CASSRSGRSSGANGLTF
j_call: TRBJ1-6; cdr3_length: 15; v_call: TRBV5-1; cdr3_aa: CASSGGGRGGSPLHF
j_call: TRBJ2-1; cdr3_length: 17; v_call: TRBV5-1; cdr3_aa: CASSAIQGLASYNEQFF
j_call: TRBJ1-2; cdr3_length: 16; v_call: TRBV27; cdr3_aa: CASSPRATGPLYGYTF
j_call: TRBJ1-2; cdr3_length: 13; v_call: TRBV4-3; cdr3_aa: CASSQGTGYGYTF